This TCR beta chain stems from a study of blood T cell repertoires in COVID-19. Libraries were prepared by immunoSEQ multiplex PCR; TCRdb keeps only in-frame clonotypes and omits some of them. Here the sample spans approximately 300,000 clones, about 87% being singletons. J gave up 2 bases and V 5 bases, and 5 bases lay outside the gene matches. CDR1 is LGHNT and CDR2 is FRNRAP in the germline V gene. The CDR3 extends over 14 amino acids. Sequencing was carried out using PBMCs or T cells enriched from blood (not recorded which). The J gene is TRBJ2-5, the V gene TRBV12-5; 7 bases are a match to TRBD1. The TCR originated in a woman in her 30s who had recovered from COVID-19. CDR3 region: CASGHGQVQETQYF. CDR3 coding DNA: TGTGCTAGTGGTCACGGACAGGTTCAAGAGACCCAGTACTTC.